Listed below are T cell receptor beta chains from one sample, sequenced in a study of blood T cell repertoires in COVID-19. The repertoire was sequenced with immunoSEQ multiplex PCR; TCRdb's copy has only in-frame clones and lacks some. The sample holds about 370,000 clones, around 89% seen once. Source material: PBMCs or T cells enriched from blood (not recorded which). The receptors derive from a man younger than 30 who had recovered from COVID-19. CDR3s include the opening cysteine and the closing phenylalanine or tryptophan. Each record gives: D gene, J gene, clone size, V gene, CDR3 DNA, CDR3 protein. The D gene is left open where the match is weak. Clone sizes are given selectively: once, few, many, or a class where the clone is expanded.

d_gene: NA; j_gene: TRBJ1-1; abundance: NA; v_gene: TRBV29-1; CDR3nt: TGCAGCGTTGTCCGCGGTCAGGGTAGGACTGAAGCTTTCTTT; CDR3aa: CSVVRGQGRTEAFF
d_gene: NA; j_gene: TRBJ1-5; abundance: NA; v_gene: TRBV18; CDR3nt: TGTGCCAGCTCACCACAGGGGGTTAACAATCAGCCCCAGCATTTT; CDR3aa: CASSPQGVNNQPQHF
d_gene: NA; j_gene: TRBJ2-3; abundance: NA; v_gene: TRBV7-8; CDR3nt: TGTGCCAGCAGCCCCCAGATACGTTTCACAGATACGCAGTATTTT; CDR3aa: CASSPQIRFTDTQYF
d_gene: NA; j_gene: TRBJ1-2; abundance: once; v_gene: TRBV12-3/TRBV12-4; CDR3nt: TGTGCCATCGGAGGGCGCTATGGCTACACCTTC; CDR3aa: CAIGGRYGYTF
d_gene: TRBD2; j_gene: TRBJ2-5; abundance: once; v_gene: TRBV29-1; CDR3nt: TGCAGCGTTGCCGGGACTAGCGTTGCGAGTGGGGAGACCCAGTACTTC; CDR3aa: CSVAGTSVASGETQYF
d_gene: TRBD1; j_gene: TRBJ1-2; abundance: NA; v_gene: TRBV14; CDR3nt: TGTGCCAGCAGCCCCCTCAAGACAGGGGGCGCTTATGGCTACACCTTC; CDR3aa: CASSPLKTGGAYGYTF
d_gene: TRBD1; j_gene: TRBJ1-1; abundance: once; v_gene: TRBV25-1; CDR3nt: TGTGCCAGCAGTAGGCCAGGGGGATTGAACACTGAAGCTTTCTTT; CDR3aa: CASSRPGGLNTEAFF
d_gene: TRBD1; j_gene: TRBJ2-1; abundance: NA; v_gene: TRBV7-9; CDR3nt: TGTGCCAGCAGCTACATGTCCCGGGACAGCTACAATGAGCAGTTCTTC; CDR3aa: CASSYMSRDSYNEQFF
d_gene: TRBD1; j_gene: TRBJ1-5; abundance: NA; v_gene: TRBV28; CDR3nt: TGTGCCAGCAGATTCCCGGGACAGGGGCAGCCCCAGCATTTT; CDR3aa: CASRFPGQGQPQHF
d_gene: TRBD1; j_gene: TRBJ1-2; abundance: few; v_gene: TRBV5-5; CDR3nt: TGTGCCAGCAGCTGGCGAGACAGGGGTGAAGGCTACACCTTC; CDR3aa: CASSWRDRGEGYTF
d_gene: NA; j_gene: TRBJ2-1; abundance: few; v_gene: TRBV29-1; CDR3nt: TGCAGCCATCTTGGACAGACCCACAATGAGCAGTTCTTC; CDR3aa: CSHLGQTHNEQFF
d_gene: NA; j_gene: TRBJ1-2; abundance: NA; v_gene: TRBV28; CDR3nt: TGTGCCAGCAGTCCACCGAGGTCGGGGGTCTATGGCTACACCTTC; CDR3aa: CASSPPRSGVYGYTF
d_gene: TRBD1; j_gene: TRBJ1-5; abundance: NA; v_gene: TRBV28; CDR3nt: TGTGCCAGCAGTCCGGGACAGGGGAGGCAGCCCCAGCATTTT; CDR3aa: CASSPGQGRQPQHF
d_gene: NA; j_gene: TRBJ2-2; abundance: NA; v_gene: TRBV7-8; CDR3nt: TGTGCCAGCACTCTCCACACCGGGGAGCTGTTTTTT; CDR3aa: CASTLHTGELFF
d_gene: NA; j_gene: TRBJ2-6; abundance: NA; v_gene: TRBV29-1; CDR3nt: TGCAGCGTTGGGGAGGTAGGGGGCGCGGGTCGTGGGGCCAACGTCCTGACTTTC; CDR3aa: CSVGEVGGAGRGANVLTF
d_gene: NA; j_gene: TRBJ1-1; abundance: NA; v_gene: TRBV5-4; CDR3nt: TGTGCCAGCAGCTTGGTTGGCCGTGGCACTGAAGCTTTCTTT; CDR3aa: CASSLVGRGTEAFF
d_gene: NA; j_gene: TRBJ1-5; abundance: NA; v_gene: TRBV10-3; CDR3nt: TGTGCCATCAGGGGGACAACGAATCAGCCCCAGCATTTT; CDR3aa: CAIRGTTNQPQHF
d_gene: TRBD2; j_gene: TRBJ2-1; abundance: few; v_gene: TRBV6-5; CDR3nt: TGTGCCAGCAGTCGCGGGGGCTCCTACAATGAGCAGTTCTTC; CDR3aa: CASSRGGSYNEQFF
d_gene: TRBD1; j_gene: TRBJ1-1; abundance: NA; v_gene: TRBV11-1; CDR3nt: TGTGCCAGCAGCTCCAGGGGGCCGAGGACTGAAGCTTTCTTT; CDR3aa: CASSSRGPRTEAFF
d_gene: TRBD1; j_gene: TRBJ2-3; abundance: NA; v_gene: TRBV4-2; CDR3nt: TGTGCCAGCAGCCATGGCCGGGACAGGGCTGCAGATACGCAGTATTTT; CDR3aa: CASSHGRDRAADTQYF
d_gene: TRBD1; j_gene: TRBJ2-1; abundance: NA; v_gene: TRBV4-3; CDR3nt: TGCGCCAGCAGCCAAGTGGACAGGGCCTACAATGAGCAGTTCTTC; CDR3aa: CASSQVDRAYNEQFF
d_gene: NA; j_gene: TRBJ1-1; abundance: NA; v_gene: TRBV29-1; CDR3nt: TGCAGCGCTTCTGGCCGTACTGAAGCTTTCTTT; CDR3aa: CSASGRTEAFF
d_gene: TRBD1; j_gene: TRBJ2-7; abundance: NA; v_gene: TRBV2; CDR3nt: TGTGCCAGCAGGTCCAGGGGGCTTCACTCCTACGAGCAGTACTTC; CDR3aa: CASRSRGLHSYEQYF
d_gene: NA; j_gene: TRBJ1-4; abundance: NA; v_gene: TRBV28; CDR3nt: TGTGCCAGCAGTTCCGACAGGAAGTATGCAACTAATGAAAAACTGTTTTTT; CDR3aa: CASSSDRKYATNEKLFF
d_gene: TRBD1; j_gene: TRBJ2-3; abundance: NA; v_gene: TRBV5-1; CDR3nt: TGCGCCAGCAGCTCGGGACAGGGGGTGGTAGATACGCAGTATTTT; CDR3aa: CASSSGQGVVDTQYF
d_gene: TRBD2; j_gene: TRBJ2-1; abundance: once; v_gene: TRBV7-7; CDR3nt: TGTGCCAGCAGGGAGAACGGGACTAGCAATCATAACAATGAGCAGTTCTTC; CDR3aa: CASRENGTSNHNNEQFF
d_gene: NA; j_gene: TRBJ2-5; abundance: NA; v_gene: TRBV5-1; CDR3nt: TGCGCCAGCAGCTTGGTCAGCAGGGCTGTGCGAGAGACCCAGTACTTC; CDR3aa: CASSLVSRAVRETQYF
d_gene: TRBD1; j_gene: TRBJ1-1; abundance: NA; v_gene: TRBV4-3; CDR3nt: TGCGCCAGCAGCCAAGCCACAGGGGTATACACTGAAGCTTTCTTT; CDR3aa: CASSQATGVYTEAFF
d_gene: TRBD1; j_gene: TRBJ2-7; abundance: once; v_gene: TRBV24-1; CDR3nt: TGTGCCACCAGTGATCCCGGACAGGGGAAGTACGAGCAGTACTTC; CDR3aa: CATSDPGQGKYEQYF
d_gene: TRBD2; j_gene: TRBJ2-7; abundance: NA; v_gene: TRBV2; CDR3nt: TGTGCCAGCAGTGTAGAGGGGACTACCTACGAGCAGTACTTC; CDR3aa: CASSVEGTTYEQYF
d_gene: TRBD2; j_gene: TRBJ2-5; abundance: NA; v_gene: TRBV7-2; CDR3nt: TGTGCCAGCAGCTTAGTAGTAGCGGGAGGCCAAGAGACCCAGTACTTC; CDR3aa: CASSLVVAGGQETQYF
d_gene: NA; j_gene: TRBJ1-6; abundance: NA; v_gene: TRBV7-8; CDR3nt: TGTGCCAGCAGCTTTTCGGGCGACAGAAATAATTCACCCCTCCACTTT; CDR3aa: CASSFSGDRNNSPLHF
d_gene: NA; j_gene: TRBJ2-2; abundance: NA; v_gene: TRBV24-1; CDR3nt: TGTGCCACCAGTGAACGCCAGACCGGGGAGCTGTTTTTT; CDR3aa: CATSERQTGELFF
d_gene: NA; j_gene: TRBJ2-7; abundance: NA; v_gene: TRBV6-5; CDR3nt: TGTGCCAGTGCGGGGACCTACGAGCAGTACTTC; CDR3aa: CASAGTYEQYF
d_gene: NA; j_gene: TRBJ2-4; abundance: NA; v_gene: TRBV28; CDR3nt: TGTGCCAGCAGTTTATTCCAGGGGCCCGACATTCAGTACTTC; CDR3aa: CASSLFQGPDIQYF
d_gene: TRBD1; j_gene: TRBJ1-1; abundance: NA; v_gene: TRBV12-5; CDR3nt: TGTGCCACGGGACAGGGAAGGACTGAAGCTTTCTTT; CDR3aa: CATGQGRTEAFF
d_gene: TRBD1; j_gene: TRBJ1-4; abundance: NA; v_gene: TRBV9; CDR3nt: TGTGCCAGCAGCGCGACAGGGTTGGGTGAAAAACTGTTTTTT; CDR3aa: CASSATGLGEKLFF
d_gene: TRBD2; j_gene: TRBJ2-7; abundance: NA; v_gene: TRBV3-1/TRBV3-2; CDR3nt: TGTGCCAGCAGCCAAGAGGGCGGGAGCGGTTCCAACGAGCAGTACTTC; CDR3aa: CASSQEGGSGSNEQYF
d_gene: NA; j_gene: TRBJ2-3; abundance: once; v_gene: TRBV9; CDR3nt: TGTGCCAGCAGCCCCCGGACAGGAGGGGGCACAGATACGCAGTATTTT; CDR3aa: CASSPRTGGGTDTQYF
d_gene: TRBD2; j_gene: TRBJ2-7; abundance: NA; v_gene: TRBV4-2; CDR3nt: TGTGCCAGCAGCACATGGGAGGGTGACTCCTACGAGCAGTACTTC; CDR3aa: CASSTWEGDSYEQYF
d_gene: NA; j_gene: TRBJ2-6; abundance: once; v_gene: TRBV19; CDR3nt: TGTGCCACCACAGTCTCTGGGGCCAACGTCCTGACTTTC; CDR3aa: CATTVSGANVLTF
d_gene: TRBD1; j_gene: TRBJ1-2; abundance: NA; v_gene: TRBV4-1; CDR3nt: TGCGCCAGCAGCCGCCCCCAGGACAGGCATTATGGCTACACCTTC; CDR3aa: CASSRPQDRHYGYTF
d_gene: TRBD1; j_gene: TRBJ1-4; abundance: NA; v_gene: TRBV27; CDR3nt: TGTGCCAGCGGCGGACAGGGGAATGAAAAACTGTTTTTT; CDR3aa: CASGGQGNEKLFF
d_gene: NA; j_gene: TRBJ2-5; abundance: once; v_gene: TRBV4-2; CDR3nt: TGTGCCAGCAGCCAAGAGTTCGGTCAGGCAGAGACCCAGTACTTC; CDR3aa: CASSQEFGQAETQYF
d_gene: TRBD1; j_gene: TRBJ2-7; abundance: NA; v_gene: TRBV3-1/TRBV3-2; CDR3nt: TGTGCCAGCAGCCAACAAGGACAGGGGAAGTACGAGCAGTACTTC; CDR3aa: CASSQQGQGKYEQYF
d_gene: NA; j_gene: TRBJ2-5; abundance: NA; v_gene: TRBV12-3/TRBV12-4; CDR3nt: TGTGCCAGCAGTTTAGTCCTCCAAGAGACCCAGTACTTC; CDR3aa: CASSLVLQETQYF
d_gene: NA; j_gene: TRBJ2-1; abundance: NA; v_gene: TRBV7-7; CDR3nt: TGTGCCAGCAGCTTCAGGGGCGGTGAGCAGTTCTTC; CDR3aa: CASSFRGGEQFF
d_gene: NA; j_gene: TRBJ1-5; abundance: NA; v_gene: TRBV18; CDR3nt: TGTGCCAGCTCACCGGCTGGCAATCAGCCCCAGCATTTT; CDR3aa: CASSPAGNQPQHF
d_gene: NA; j_gene: TRBJ2-5; abundance: NA; v_gene: TRBV7-9; CDR3nt: TGTGCCAGCAGCTACAAAGAGACCCAGTACTTC; CDR3aa: CASSYKETQYF
d_gene: TRBD1; j_gene: TRBJ2-3; abundance: NA; v_gene: TRBV9; CDR3nt: TGTGCCAGCAGCCCAACGGACAGGGGGGATACGCAGTATTTT; CDR3aa: CASSPTDRGDTQYF
d_gene: TRBD2; j_gene: TRBJ2-1; abundance: NA; v_gene: TRBV7-6; CDR3nt: TGTGCCAGCAGCCCCTGGACTAGCGGGGGCCTCAATGAGCAGTTCTTC; CDR3aa: CASSPWTSGGLNEQFF
d_gene: NA; j_gene: TRBJ2-7; abundance: NA; v_gene: TRBV6-2/TRBV6-3; CDR3nt: TGTGCCAGCAGCCAACCTGCGGGACTCCAGTACTTC; CDR3aa: CASSQPAGLQYF
d_gene: TRBD1; j_gene: TRBJ2-7; abundance: NA; v_gene: TRBV6-5; CDR3nt: TGTGCCAGCAGTTTGTCCCCGGGACAGGGGCCCTACGAGCAGTACTTC; CDR3aa: CASSLSPGQGPYEQYF